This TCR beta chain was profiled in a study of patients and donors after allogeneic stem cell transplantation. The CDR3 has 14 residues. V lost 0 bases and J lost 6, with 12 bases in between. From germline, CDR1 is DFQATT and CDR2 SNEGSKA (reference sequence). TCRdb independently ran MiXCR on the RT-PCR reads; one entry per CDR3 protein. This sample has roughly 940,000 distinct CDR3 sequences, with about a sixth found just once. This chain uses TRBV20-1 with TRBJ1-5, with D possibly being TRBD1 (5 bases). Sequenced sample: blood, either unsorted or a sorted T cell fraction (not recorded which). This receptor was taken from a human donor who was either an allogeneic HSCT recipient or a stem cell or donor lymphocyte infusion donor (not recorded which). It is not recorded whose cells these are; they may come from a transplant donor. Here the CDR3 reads CSARDIGAGQPQHF. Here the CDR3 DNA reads TGCAGTGCTAGAGATATAGGGGCAGGTCAGCCCCAGCATTTT.